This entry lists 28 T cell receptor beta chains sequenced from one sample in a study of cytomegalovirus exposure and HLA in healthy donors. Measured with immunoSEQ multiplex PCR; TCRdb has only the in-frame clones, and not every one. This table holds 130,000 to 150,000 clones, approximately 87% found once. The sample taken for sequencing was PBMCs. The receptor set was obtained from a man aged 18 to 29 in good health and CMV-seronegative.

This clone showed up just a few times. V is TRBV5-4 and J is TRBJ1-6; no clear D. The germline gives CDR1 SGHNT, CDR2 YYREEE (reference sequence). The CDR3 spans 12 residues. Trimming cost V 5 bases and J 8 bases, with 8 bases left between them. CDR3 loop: CASRTGDSPLHF. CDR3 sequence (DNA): TGTGCCAGCAGGACCGGGGATTCACCCCTCCACTTT.

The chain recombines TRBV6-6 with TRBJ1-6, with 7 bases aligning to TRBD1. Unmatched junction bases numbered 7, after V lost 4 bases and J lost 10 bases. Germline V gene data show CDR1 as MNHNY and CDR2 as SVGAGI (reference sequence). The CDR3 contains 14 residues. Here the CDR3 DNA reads TGTGCCAGCAGTTTTAGCAGGGGGGAATCACCCCTCCACTTT. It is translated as CASSFSRGESPLHF.

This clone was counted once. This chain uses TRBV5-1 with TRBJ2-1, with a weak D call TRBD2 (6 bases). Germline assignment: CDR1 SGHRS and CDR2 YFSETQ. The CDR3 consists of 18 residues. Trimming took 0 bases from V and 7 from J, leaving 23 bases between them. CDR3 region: CASSLVVGAGSPWNEQFF. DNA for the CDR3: TGCGCCAGCAGCTTGGTAGTCGGCGCGGGATCCCCTTGGAATGAGCAGTTCTTC.

In DNA form, the CDR3 reads TGTGCCAGCAGTGCGCGAACAGATTACAATGAGCAGTTCTTC. This encodes CASSARTDYNEQFF. V usage is TRBV25-1 and J usage is TRBJ2-1; no clear D. The length of the CDR3 is 14 residues. Trimming shortened V by 4 bases and J by 4 bases, and 11 bases separated the two germline ends. The germline gives CDR1 MGHDK, CDR2 SYGVNS. The variable domain in full, with the rest retrieved from reference TRBV25-1 and TRBJ2-1, is EADIYQTPRYLVIGTGKKITLECSQTMGHDKMYWYQQDPGMELHLIHYSYGVNSTEKGDLSSESTVSRIRTEHFPLTLESARPSHTSQYLCASSARTDYNEQFFGPGTRLTVL.

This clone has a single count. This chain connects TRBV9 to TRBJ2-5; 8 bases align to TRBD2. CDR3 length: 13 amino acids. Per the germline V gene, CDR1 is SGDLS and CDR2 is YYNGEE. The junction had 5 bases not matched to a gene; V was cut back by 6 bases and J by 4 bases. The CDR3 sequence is CASKAGGGETQYF. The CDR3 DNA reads TGTGCCAGCAAGGCGGGAGGAGGAGAGACCCAGTACTTC.

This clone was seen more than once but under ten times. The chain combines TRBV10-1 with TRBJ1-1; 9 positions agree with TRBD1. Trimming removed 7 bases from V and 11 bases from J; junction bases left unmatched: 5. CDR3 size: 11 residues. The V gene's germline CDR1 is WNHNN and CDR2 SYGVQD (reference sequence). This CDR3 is CASNWTGEAFF. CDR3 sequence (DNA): TGCGCCAGCAACTGGACAGGGGAGGCTTTCTTT.

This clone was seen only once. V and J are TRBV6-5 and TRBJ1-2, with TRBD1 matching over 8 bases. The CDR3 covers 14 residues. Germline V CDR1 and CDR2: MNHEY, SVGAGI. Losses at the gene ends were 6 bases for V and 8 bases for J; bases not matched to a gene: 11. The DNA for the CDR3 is TGTGCCAGCAGCCACTCCCCGACAGGGGTCGGCTACACCTTC. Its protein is CASSHSPTGVGYTF.

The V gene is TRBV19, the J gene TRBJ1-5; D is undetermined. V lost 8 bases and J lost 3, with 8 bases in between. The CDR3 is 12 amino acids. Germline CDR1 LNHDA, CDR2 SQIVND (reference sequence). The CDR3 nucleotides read TGTGCCAGTTCCGGAGTCAATCAGCCCCAGCATTTT. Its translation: CASSGVNQPQHF.

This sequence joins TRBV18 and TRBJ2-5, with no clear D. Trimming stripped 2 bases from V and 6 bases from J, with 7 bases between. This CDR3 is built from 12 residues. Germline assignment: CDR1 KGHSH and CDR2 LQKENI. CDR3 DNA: TGTGCCAGCTCACCAGAGGAAAAGACCCAGTACTTC. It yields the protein CASSPEEKTQYF.

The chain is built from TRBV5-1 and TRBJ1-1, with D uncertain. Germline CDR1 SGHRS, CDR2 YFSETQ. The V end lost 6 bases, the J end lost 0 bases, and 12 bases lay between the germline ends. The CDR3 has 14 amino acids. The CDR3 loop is CASTEQFMNTEAFF. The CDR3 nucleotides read TGCGCCAGCACCGAACAGTTTATGAACACTGAAGCTTTCTTT.

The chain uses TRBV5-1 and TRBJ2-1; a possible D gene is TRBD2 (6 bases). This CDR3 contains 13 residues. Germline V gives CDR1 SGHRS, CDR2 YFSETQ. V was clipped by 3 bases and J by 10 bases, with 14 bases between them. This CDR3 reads CASSSNRDSEQFF. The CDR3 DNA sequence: TGCGCCAGCAGCTCAAACCGGGACTCAGAGCAGTTCTTC.

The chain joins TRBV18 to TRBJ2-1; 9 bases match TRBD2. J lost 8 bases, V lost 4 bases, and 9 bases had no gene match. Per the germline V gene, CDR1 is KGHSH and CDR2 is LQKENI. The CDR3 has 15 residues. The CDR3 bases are TGTGCCAGCTCACAGACTAGCGGACCAAACCATGAGCAGTTCTTC. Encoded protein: CASSQTSGPNHEQFF.

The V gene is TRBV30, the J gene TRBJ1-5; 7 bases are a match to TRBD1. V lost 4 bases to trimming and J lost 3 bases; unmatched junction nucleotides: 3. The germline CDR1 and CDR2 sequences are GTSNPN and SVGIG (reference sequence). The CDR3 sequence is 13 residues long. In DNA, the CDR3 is TGTGCCTGGAAAGGGGGCAACAATCAGCCCCAGCATTTT. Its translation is CAWKGGNNQPQHF.

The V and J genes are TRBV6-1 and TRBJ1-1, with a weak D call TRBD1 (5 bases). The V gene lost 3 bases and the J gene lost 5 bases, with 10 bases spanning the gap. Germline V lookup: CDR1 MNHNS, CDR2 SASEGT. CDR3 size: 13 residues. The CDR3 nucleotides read TGTGCCAGCAGTGACAGGGTCGCAACTGAAGCTTTCTTT. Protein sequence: CASSDRVATEAFF.

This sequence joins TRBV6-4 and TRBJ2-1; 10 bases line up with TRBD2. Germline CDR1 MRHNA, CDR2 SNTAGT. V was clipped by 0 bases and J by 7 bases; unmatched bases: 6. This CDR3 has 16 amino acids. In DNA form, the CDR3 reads TGTGCCAGCAGTGACTCAGCGGGAGGGGAGATTAATGAGCAGTTCTTC. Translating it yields CASSDSAGGEINEQFF.

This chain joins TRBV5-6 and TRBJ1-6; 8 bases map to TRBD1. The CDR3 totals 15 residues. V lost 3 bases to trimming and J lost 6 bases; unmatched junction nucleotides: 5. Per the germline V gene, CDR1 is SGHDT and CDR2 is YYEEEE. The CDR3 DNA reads TGTGCCAGCAGCTACGGACAGGGCTTTAATTCACCCCTCCACTTT. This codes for CASSYGQGFNSPLHF.

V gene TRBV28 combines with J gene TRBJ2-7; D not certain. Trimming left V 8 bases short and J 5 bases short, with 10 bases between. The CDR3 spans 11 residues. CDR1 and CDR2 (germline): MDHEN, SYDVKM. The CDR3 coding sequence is TGTGCCAGCCACTCTTCCGACGAGCAGTACTTC. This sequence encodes CASHSSDEQYF.

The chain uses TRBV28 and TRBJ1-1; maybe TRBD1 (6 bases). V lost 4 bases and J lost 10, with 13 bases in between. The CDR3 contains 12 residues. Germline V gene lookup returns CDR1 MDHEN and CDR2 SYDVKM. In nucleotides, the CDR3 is TGTGCCAGCAGTTCCTGGACAGTGGGAGCTTTCTTT. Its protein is CASSSWTVGAFF.

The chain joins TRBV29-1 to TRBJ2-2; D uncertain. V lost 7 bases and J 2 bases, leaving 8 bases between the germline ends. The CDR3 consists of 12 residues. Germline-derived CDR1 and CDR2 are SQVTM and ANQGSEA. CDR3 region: CSASANTGELFF. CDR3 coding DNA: TGCAGCGCGAGTGCTAACACCGGGGAGCTGTTTTTT.

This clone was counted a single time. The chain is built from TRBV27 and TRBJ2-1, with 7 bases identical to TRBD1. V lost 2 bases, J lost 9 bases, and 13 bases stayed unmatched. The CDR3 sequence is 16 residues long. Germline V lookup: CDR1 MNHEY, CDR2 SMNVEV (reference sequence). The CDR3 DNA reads TGTGCCAGCAGTTTAAACACGGAAGGGACAGACGGTGAGCAGTTCTTC. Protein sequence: CASSLNTEGTDGEQFF.

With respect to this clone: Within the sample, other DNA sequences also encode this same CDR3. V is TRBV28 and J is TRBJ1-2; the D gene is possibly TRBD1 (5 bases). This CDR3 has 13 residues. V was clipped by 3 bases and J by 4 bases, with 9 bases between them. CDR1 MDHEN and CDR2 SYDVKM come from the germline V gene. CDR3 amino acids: CASSFGGGYGYTF. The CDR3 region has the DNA TGTGCCAGCAGTTTTGGGGGAGGCTATGGCTACACCTTC.

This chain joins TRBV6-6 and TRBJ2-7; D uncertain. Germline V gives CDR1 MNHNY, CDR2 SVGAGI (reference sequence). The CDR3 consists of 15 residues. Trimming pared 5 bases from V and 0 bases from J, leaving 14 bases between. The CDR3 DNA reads TGTGCCAGCAGTGGCGGTGTCAGTAGCTCCTACGAGCAGTACTTC. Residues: CASSGGVSSSYEQYF.

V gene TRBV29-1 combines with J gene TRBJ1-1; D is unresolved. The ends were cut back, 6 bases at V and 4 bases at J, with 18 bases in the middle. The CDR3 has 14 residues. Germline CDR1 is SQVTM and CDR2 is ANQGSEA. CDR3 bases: TGCAGCGTAGCCACCTTGCACGGGTCCACTGAAGCTTTCTTT. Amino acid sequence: CSVATLHGSTEAFF. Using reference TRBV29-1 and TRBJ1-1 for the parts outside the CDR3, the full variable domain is SAVISQKPSRDICQRGTSLTIQCQVDSQVTMMFWYRQQPGQSLTLIATANQGSEATYESGFVIDKFPISRPNLTFSTLTVSNMSPEDSSIYLCSVATLHGSTEAFFGQGTRLTVV.

CDR3 sequence (DNA): TGTGCCAGCTCTGGGACTAGCGTTGTCGGGGAGCTGTTTTTT. This sequence encodes CASSGTSVVGELFF. This sequence joins TRBV2 and TRBJ2-2; 10 bases are shared with TRBD2. This CDR3 comprises 14 residues. V shed 8 bases and J 7 bases; nucleotides not matched to a gene: 7. The V gene's germline CDR1 is SNHLY and CDR2 FYNNEI.

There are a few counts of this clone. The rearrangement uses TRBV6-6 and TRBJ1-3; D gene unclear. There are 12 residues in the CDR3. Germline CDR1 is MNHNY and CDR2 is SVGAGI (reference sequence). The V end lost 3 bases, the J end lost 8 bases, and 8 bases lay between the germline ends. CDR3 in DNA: TGTGCCAGCAGTTATGCCGGGGACACCATATATTTT. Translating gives CASSYAGDTIYF.

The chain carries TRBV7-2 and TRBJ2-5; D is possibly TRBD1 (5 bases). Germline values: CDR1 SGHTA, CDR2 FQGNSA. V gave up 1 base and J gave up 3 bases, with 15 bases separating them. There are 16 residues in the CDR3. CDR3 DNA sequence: TGTGCCAGCAGCTTAGGAGGTCCAGGGAAAAAAGAGACCCAGTACTTC. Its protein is CASSLGGPGKKETQYF. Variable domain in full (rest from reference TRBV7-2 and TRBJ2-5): GAGVSQSPSNKVTEKGKDVELRCDPISGHTALYWYRQSLGQGLEFLIYFQGNSAPDKSGLPSDRFSAERTGGSVSTLTIQRTQQEDSAVYLCASSLGGPGKKETQYFGPGTRLLVL.

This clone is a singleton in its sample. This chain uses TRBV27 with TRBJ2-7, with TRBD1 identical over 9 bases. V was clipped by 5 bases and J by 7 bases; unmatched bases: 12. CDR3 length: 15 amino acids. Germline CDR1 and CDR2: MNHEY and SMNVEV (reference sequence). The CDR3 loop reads CASSDPGQGWREQYF. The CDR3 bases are TGTGCCAGCAGTGACCCGGGACAGGGCTGGAGGGAGCAGTACTTC.

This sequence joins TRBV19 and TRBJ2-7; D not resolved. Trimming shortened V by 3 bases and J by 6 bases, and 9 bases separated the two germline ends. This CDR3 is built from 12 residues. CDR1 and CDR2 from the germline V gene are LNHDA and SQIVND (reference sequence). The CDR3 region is CASSILAGEQYF. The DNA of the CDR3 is TGTGCCAGTAGTATCTTGGCTGGCGAGCAGTACTTC.